In this sample, the clone carrying this TCR beta chain turned up many times. Its antigen is as yet unknown. This record belongs to a study of breast tumors, draining lymph nodes, adjacent tissues. Study-level findings and limits: The data were judged consistent with most tumor T cells coming from lymph node and expanding in tumor. Tumor TCR diversity was below lymph nodes but above nontumor tissue. Tumor T cell lymph node origin was a supported hypothesis, not proven.

The germline V gene encodes CDR1 LNHDA and CDR2 SQIVND (reference sequence). The CDR3 loop spans 13 amino acids. With 2 bases removed from V and 9 bases from J, the gap between germline ends came to 8 bases. The lymph nodes were axillary draining lymph nodes from breast cancer patients. TCRdb re-derived calls from the multiplex PCR reads in MiXCR, one entry per CDR3 protein. Seen here are over 250,000 distinct CDR3 sequences, 30% observed once, and the top ten hold 1.1%. Sequencing was done on a sample of axillary lymph node tissue. This sequence joins TRBV19 and TRBJ1-6; no reliable D call. This receptor was taken from a female donor with breast cancer. Some clones in this sample may be carry-over from other donors' samples. As DNA, the CDR3 is TGTGCCAGTAGTATACCACGGGGTTCACCCCTCCACTTT. Protein product: CASSIPRGSPLHF. The full variable domain, its missing parts supplied by reference TRBV19 and TRBJ1-6, is DGGITQSPKYLFRKEGQNVTLSCEQNLNHDAMYWYRQDPGQGLRLIYYSQIVNDFQKGDIAEGYSVSREKKESFPLTVTSAQKNPTAFYLCASSIPRGSPLHFGNGTRLTVT.